Listed below are T cell receptor beta chains from one sample, sequenced in a study of shared clonotypes between healthy human individuals. Assay: immunoSEQ multiplex PCR; the TCRdb copy retains only in-frame clones and omits some. The sample carries nearly 2 million clones, just under 95% recorded once. The sequencing input was naive CD8+ T cells sorted from blood. Every receptor here comes from a man younger than 35 in good health. The CDR3 runs from the conserved cysteine through the conserved F or W. The D gene is left open where the match is weak. For some rows the clone size is stated as once, few or many, or as a class when expanded; others skip it.

j_call,d_call,clone_size,v_call,cdr3_nt,cdr3_aa
TRBJ2-7,TRBD1,-,TRBV6-5,TGTGCCAGCAGTTACGGGACAGGGTCAAACGAGCAGTACTTC,CASSYGTGSNEQYF
TRBJ1-2,-,-,TRBV5-6,TGTGCCAGCACCTTGGAGGGGCCGGAGACCCCTTTTGGCTACACCTTC,CASTLEGPETPFGYTF
TRBJ1-6,-,-,TRBV4-1,TGCGCCAGCAGCCAAGTCCAGAGCAATTCACCCCTCCACTTT,CASSQVQSNSPLHF
TRBJ2-2,-,-,TRBV7-9,TGTGCCAGCAGCGGACTAGGGGGCACCGGGGAGCTGTTTTTT,CASSGLGGTGELFF
TRBJ1-5,TRBD1,-,TRBV19,TGTGCCAGTACCGGGACAGGGGGCGGTCAGCCCCAGCATTTT,CASTGTGGGQPQHF
TRBJ2-3,-,-,TRBV5-3,TGTGCCAGAAGCTTGAAAGATACGCAGTATTTT,CARSLKDTQYF
TRBJ1-5,-,few,TRBV7-9,TGTGCCAGCAGCTTAAATTCGGAGCCCCAGCATTTT,CASSLNSEPQHF
TRBJ2-7,-,-,TRBV5-6,TGTGCCAGCAGCCTGGACAGTGAGTTAGTGCAGTACTTC,CASSLDSELVQYF
TRBJ2-5,TRBD1,-,TRBV2,TGTGCCAGCAGTAATACCGGGACAGGGGAACCCGAACAAGAGACCCAGTACTTC,CASSNTGTGEPEQETQYF
TRBJ2-7,-,-,TRBV11-3,TGTGCCAGCAGCCCCACTGGCGGCTACGAGCAGTACTTC,CASSPTGGYEQYF
TRBJ2-5,-,-,TRBV11-2,TGTGCCAGCAGCTTGGTTGGGGAGACCCAGTACTTC,CASSLVGETQYF
TRBJ2-5,-,-,TRBV7-6,TGTGCCAGCAGCTTAGGAGAGGGCCAAGAGACCCAGTACTTC,CASSLGEGQETQYF
TRBJ1-2,-,few,TRBV7-9,TGTGCCAGCAGCTTAGTCGGGACAACATATGGCTACACCTTC,CASSLVGTTYGYTF
TRBJ1-6,-,-,TRBV6-1,TGTGCCGCCTGGGAGAGTTCACCCCTCCACTTT,CAAWESSPLHF
TRBJ2-2,TRBD2,-,TRBV28,TGTGCTGGGAGGTCTAGCGGGGCCGACGGGGAGCTGTTTTTT,CAGRSSGADGELFF
TRBJ2-7,-,-,TRBV7-6,TGTGCCAGCAGCTTAGCAGGGAACAGCTACGAGCAGTACTTC,CASSLAGNSYEQYF
TRBJ1-1,-,-,TRBV29-1,TGCAGCGACGGGGTTGATGGCACTGAAGCTTTCTTT,CSDGVDGTEAFF
TRBJ2-1,-,once,TRBV27,TGTGCCAGCAGTCTGCTAAATAATGAGCAGTTCTTC,CASSLLNNEQFF
TRBJ2-1,-,-,TRBV7-6,TGTGCCAGCAGCGCGGATAGGGGGGCGGTTGTGACCAACACTTACAATGAGCAGTTCTTC,CASSADRGAVVTNTYNEQFF
TRBJ1-5,-,-,TRBV27,TGTGCCAGCAGTTATACAGGCCGGGGTCAGCCCCAGCATTTT,CASSYTGRGQPQHF
TRBJ1-2,-,-,TRBV6-1,TGTGCCAGCAGTGGAGGCTACACCTTC,CASSGGYTF
TRBJ2-1,TRBD1,-,TRBV19,TGTGCCAGTAGGGAGGGACAGGGTCTTTTGAATGAGCAGTTCTTC,CASREGQGLLNEQFF
TRBJ1-1,-,-,TRBV4-1,TGCGCCAGCAGCCAATTCACAGGGAACACTGAAGCTTTCTTT,CASSQFTGNTEAFF
TRBJ1-5,-,-,TRBV27,TGTGCCAGCAGTCTTATCAGGGATAGCAATCAGCCCCAGCATTTT,CASSLIRDSNQPQHF
TRBJ2-7,TRBD2,-,TRBV13,TGTGCCAGCAGCTTTGCGGGAGGCTACGAGCAGTACTTC,CASSFAGGYEQYF
TRBJ2-5,-,-,TRBV13,TGTGCCAGCAGCTTACGGGTTTTGGGGGCTGAAGAGACCCAGTACTTC,CASSLRVLGAEETQYF
TRBJ2-7,-,-,TRBV19,TGTGCCAGTAGTCCGGCAGTGGGGGAGCAGTACTTC,CASSPAVGEQYF
TRBJ2-7,-,once,TRBV27,TGTGCCAGCAGTTTAGAGTGGGGCTACGAGCAGTACTTC,CASSLEWGYEQYF
TRBJ1-1,-,-,TRBV4-1,TGCGCCAGCAGCTCGCCCCGAGAGGCAGAGAACACTGAAGCTTTCTTT,CASSSPREAENTEAFF
TRBJ2-1,-,-,TRBV27,TGTGCCAGCAGTTCCTGGGAGCCCCTCTCCTACAATGAGCAGTTCTTC,CASSSWEPLSYNEQFF
TRBJ2-1,-,-,TRBV7-9,TGTGCCAGCAGTTTCCCCCTCGCCGGTGAGCAGTTCTTC,CASSFPLAGEQFF
TRBJ2-7,-,-,TRBV18,TGTGCCAGCTCACACTCCGACAGCTCCTACGAGCAGTACTTC,CASSHSDSSYEQYF
TRBJ1-1,TRBD1,-,TRBV7-9,TGTGCCAGCAGCAAACCCCCGGGACAGGGGGGGAACACTGAAGCTTTCTTT,CASSKPPGQGGNTEAFF
TRBJ2-1,-,-,TRBV27,TGTGCCAGCCGTACTCAGAGCTCCTACAATGAGCAGTTCTTC,CASRTQSSYNEQFF
TRBJ2-2,-,-,TRBV28,TGTGCCAGCAGTTTAACCGGGAACACCGGGGAGCTGTTTTTT,CASSLTGNTGELFF
TRBJ2-3,-,-,TRBV27,TGTGCCAGCAGTTTATATCAAGATACGCAGTATTTT,CASSLYQDTQYF
TRBJ2-5,TRBD2,few,TRBV30,TGTGCCTGGTCGACAGCGGGGGGCTGGGAGACCCAGTACTTC,CAWSTAGGWETQYF
TRBJ2-7,TRBD1,few,TRBV27,TGTGCCAGCAGTTTAGACAGGGTCGGCGAGCAGTACTTC,CASSLDRVGEQYF
TRBJ2-3,-,-,TRBV6-5,TGTGCCAGCAGTTCCGGGACTAGCACAGATACGCAGTATTTT,CASSSGTSTDTQYF
TRBJ1-4,-,-,TRBV19,TGTGCCAGTAGTATTATTGGGACTGCCGAAAAACTGTTTTTT,CASSIIGTAEKLFF
TRBJ2-2,-,-,TRBV7-8,TGTGCCAGCAGCCTAAGTCATGGCGGACGAGACACCGGGGAGCTGTTTTTT,CASSLSHGGRDTGELFF
TRBJ2-1,-,-,TRBV7-8,TGTGCCAGCAGGCTGGATCCCGCCTACAATGAGCAGTTCTTC,CASRLDPAYNEQFF
TRBJ1-1,-,-,TRBV5-4,TGTGCCAGCAGCTCCTCAGGGGCGAACACTGAAGCTTTCTTT,CASSSSGANTEAFF
TRBJ2-5,-,-,TRBV7-9,TGTGCCAGCCTTGAAGGGGAGGCATGGGAGACCCAGTACTTC,CASLEGEAWETQYF
TRBJ2-7,-,-,TRBV10-2,TGCGCCAGCGACGAGACAGATCTTGGCTACGAGCAGTACTTC,CASDETDLGYEQYF
TRBJ2-3,-,-,TRBV27,TGTGCCAGCAGTTTCCCCTCACTAGGAGCGCAGTATTTT,CASSFPSLGAQYF
TRBJ2-7,-,-,TRBV30,TGTGCCTGGAGCGATACAGCGAATTCCTACGAGCAGTACTTC,CAWSDTANSYEQYF
TRBJ1-1,-,-,TRBV4-1,TGCGCCAGCAGCCATCCCCGCAGGGCGGATACTGAAGCTTTCTTT,CASSHPRRADTEAFF
TRBJ1-2,TRBD1,-,TRBV27,TGTGCCAGCAGTAACCCGGGACAGGGAACCTATGGCTACACCTTC,CASSNPGQGTYGYTF
TRBJ1-1,-,-,TRBV11-1,TGTGCCAGCAGCCCGCAGAGGCGGGGGAACACTGAAGCTTTCTTT,CASSPQRRGNTEAFF
TRBJ1-4,TRBD1,-,TRBV5-7,TGTGCCAGCAGCGCTCCGGGACAGTTAGATGAAAAACTGTTTTTT,CASSAPGQLDEKLFF
TRBJ2-7,-,-,TRBV28,TGTGCCAGCAGTTTATCGGGGACCTTCTCCTACGAGCAGTACTTC,CASSLSGTFSYEQYF
TRBJ2-1,-,-,TRBV6-5,TGTGCCAGCAGTTACTCTCTAGATGAGCAGTTCTTC,CASSYSLDEQFF
TRBJ2-2,TRBD1,-,TRBV19,TGTGCCAGTAGTATTGGCCGGGACAGATACACCGGGGAGCTGTTTTTT,CASSIGRDRYTGELFF
TRBJ2-2,-,once,TRBV6-6,TGTGCCAGCAGTCCCCTGCCAGGGGGGTCCGGGGAGCTGTTTTTT,CASSPLPGGSGELFF
TRBJ1-2,-,-,TRBV19,TGTGCCAGTAGTATAATGATAGGTGATGGCTACACCTTC,CASSIMIGDGYTF
TRBJ2-7,-,-,TRBV7-9,TGTGCCAGCAGCTTAGACGAAGCTTACGAGCAGTACTTC,CASSLDEAYEQYF
TRBJ1-2,-,once,TRBV5-6,TGTGCCAGCAGCCATGACGGCCCCTATGGCTACACCTTC,CASSHDGPYGYTF
TRBJ2-1,-,-,TRBV9,TGTGCCAGCAGCGTAGAGGCCGCCGCCTACAATGAGCAGTTCTTC,CASSVEAAAYNEQFF
TRBJ1-1,TRBD1,-,TRBV19,TGTGCCAGTAGCCCGGGACAGGGAGACACTGAAGCTTTCTTT,CASSPGQGDTEAFF